Given below is one T cell receptor (beta chain) in context. Despite likely unrecorded immune exposures, the donors were nominally healthy at the time of sampling. V shed 3 bases, J shed 7 bases, and the junction held 8 bases outside the gene matches. The CDR3 extends over 14 amino acids. Germline loops: CDR1 GTSNPN, CDR2 SVGIG (reference sequence). With 60 Vbeta and 13 Jbeta primers, the PCR was carried out. The repertoire was sequenced with immunoSEQ multiplex PCR; TCRdb's copy has only in-frame clones and lacks some. The sample contains about 200,000 clones, roughly 82% of which appear only once. The data originate from a study of cytomegalovirus exposure and HLA in healthy donors.

What was sequenced was PBMCs. The sequence was obtained from a man aged 35 to 55 in good health and CMV-seropositive. The chain recombines TRBV30 with TRBJ1-5; 8 bases align to TRBD1. The DNA of the CDR3 is TGTGCCTGGAGCCCCAGGGGGCTAGGCCAGCCCCAGCATTTT. It translates to CAWSPRGLGQPQHF.